The clone carrying this T cell receptor (beta chain) was detected a few times. Each donor gave one heparinised blood draw averaging around 120 mL. The sample is drawn from a study of beta chain features in type 1 diabetes. The CDR3 is 15 amino acids. CDR1 is MNHNS, CDR2 SASEGT, per germline. V was pared by 6 bases and J by 4 bases, with 15 bases between. Sequenced material consisted of expressed TCRB transcripts (all of the isolated RNA was reverse transcribed). Measured with immunoSEQ multiplex PCR; TCRdb has only the in-frame clones, and not every one. In the table there are 620,000 or so clones, roughly 16% of which are singletons.

This chain links TRBV6-1 with TRBJ1-4; unclear D gene. The receptor comes from a man younger than 35 in good health. Material: naive CD4+ T cells from blood. The CDR3 region has the DNA TGTGCCAGCAGGGGCCCTCGAGGGAGTAATGAAAAACTGTTTTTT. Protein: CASRGPRGSNEKLFF.